Listed below are T cell receptor beta chains from one sample, sequenced in a study of blood T cells in healthy people across ages. TCRdb fed the 5' RACE reads into MiXCR, producing one record per CDR3 protein. The sample consists of 600,000 or so distinct CDR3 sequences, about 30% of them appearing once. The sample consisted of blood. The receptors derive from an elderly woman in good health. Both conserved end residues are part of each CDR3. D genes are given only for firm matches. Rows may omit the clone size; those that give it use once, few, many or a size class.

NA	TRBV7-2	TRBJ2-7	NA	CASSLEGGGSYNEQYF	TGTGCCAGCAGCTTAGAAGGGGGGGGATCCTACAATGAGCAGTACTTC
many	TRBV20-1	TRBJ1-5	NA	CSAKDSNQPQHF	TGCAGTGCTAAGGATAGCAATCAGCCCCAGCATTTT
many	TRBV5-6	TRBJ1-5	NA	CASSSSLAEPQHF	TGTGCCAGCAGCTCCTCCTTGGCAGAGCCCCAGCATTTT
NA	TRBV12-3/TRBV12-4	TRBJ2-5	TRBD2	CASSFRTAFSGGGGETQYF	TGTGCCAGCAGTTTTAGGACCGCCTTTAGCGGGGGTGGAGGGGAGACCCAGTACTTC
few	TRBV6-6	TRBJ2-2	NA	CASRRSGGQITELFF	TGTGCCAGCAGACGGAGCGGGGGACAGATTACGGAGCTGTTTTTT
NA	TRBV7-2	TRBJ2-7	NA	CASSVRGGPAYEQYF	TGTGCCAGCAGCGTTCGAGGGGGGCCCGCCTACGAGCAGTACTTC
NA	TRBV4-3	TRBJ2-3	TRBD2	CASSQESPLAGGPGDTQYF	TGCGCCAGCAGCCAAGAATCCCCTCTAGCGGGGGGGCCGGGAGATACGCAGTATTTT
few	TRBV7-8	TRBJ1-6	NA	CASSKARISSPLHF	TGTGCCAGCAGCAAGGCCAGGATTTCTTCACCCCTCCACTTT
NA	TRBV5-1	TRBJ2-1	TRBD2	CASSLETSGITNEQFF	TGCGCCAGCAGCTTAGAAACTAGCGGGATTACGAATGAGCAGTTCTTC
many	TRBV27	TRBJ2-3	NA	CASRLSGFATDTQYF	TGTGCCAGCAGACTTTCTGGATTTGCAACAGATACGCAGTATTTT